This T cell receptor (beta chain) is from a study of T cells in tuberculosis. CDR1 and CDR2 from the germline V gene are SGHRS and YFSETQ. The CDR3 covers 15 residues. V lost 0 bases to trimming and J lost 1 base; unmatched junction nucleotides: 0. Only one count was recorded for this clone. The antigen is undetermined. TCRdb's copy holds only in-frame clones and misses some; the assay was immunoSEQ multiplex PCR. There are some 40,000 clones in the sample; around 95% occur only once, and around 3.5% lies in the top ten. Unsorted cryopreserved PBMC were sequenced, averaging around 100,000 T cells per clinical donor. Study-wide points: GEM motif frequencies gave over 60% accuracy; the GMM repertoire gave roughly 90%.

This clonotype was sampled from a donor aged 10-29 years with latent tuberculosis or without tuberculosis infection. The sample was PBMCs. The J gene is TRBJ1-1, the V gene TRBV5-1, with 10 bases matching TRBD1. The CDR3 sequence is CASSLGQGANTEAFF. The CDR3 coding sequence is TGCGCCAGCAGCTTGGGACAGGGGGCGAACACTGAAGCTTTCTTT. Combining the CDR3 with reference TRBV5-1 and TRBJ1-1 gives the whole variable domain KAGVTQTPRYLIKTRGQQVTLSCSPISGHRSVSWYQQTPGQGLQFLFEYFSETQRNKGNFPGRFSGRQFSNSRSEMNVSTLELGDSALYLCASSLGQGANTEAFFGQGTRLTVV.